This entry lists 12 T cell receptor beta chains sequenced from one sample in a study of T cell responses to AZD1222 COVID-19 vaccine. Measured with immunoSEQ multiplex PCR; TCRdb has only the in-frame clones, and not every one. The table includes about 140,000 clones, approximately 90% detected once. The material was peripheral blood, obtained on day 0 of AZD1222 vaccination. The receptors were gathered from an adult in good health.

This chain uses TRBV3-1 (or the pseudogene TRBV3-2) with TRBJ2-5; 8 positions match TRBD1. V lost 4 bases, J lost 7 bases, and 8 bases stayed unmatched. Germline V CDR1 and CDR2: LGHDT, YNNKEL (reference sequence). The CDR3 covers 14 residues. The CDR3 region is CASSPGQGFRTQYF. The CDR3 DNA sequence: TGTGCCAGCAGCCCAGGACAGGGATTCCGGACCCAGTACTTC.

The rearrangement joins TRBV5-1 to TRBJ2-7; 10 bases map to TRBD2. The CDR3 spans 16 residues. After removal of 0 bases from V and 4 bases from J, the junction contained 7 bases not matched to a gene. Germline V CDR1 and CDR2: SGHRS, YFSETQ. The chain's CDR3 is CASSLGSSGSSYEQYF. The CDR3 nucleotides are TGCGCCAGCAGCTTGGGGTCTAGCGGGAGCTCGTACGAGCAGTACTTC.

The chain carries TRBV5-4 and TRBJ1-2; no clear D. This CDR3 is built from 14 residues. Germline V gene lookup returns CDR1 SGHNT and CDR2 YYREEE (reference sequence). V dropped 4 bases and J dropped 8 bases, with 18 bases sitting between them. CDR3 sequence: CASSPGRQSWGYTF. The CDR3 nucleotides read TGTGCCAGCAGCCCGGGTCGGCAGAGTTGGGGCTACACCTTC.

This chain connects TRBV19 to TRBJ1-1; no clear D. The CDR3 length is 13 residues. Between the trimmed V and J ends, which lost 3 bases and 7 bases, there was a span of 12 bases. Per the germline V gene, CDR1 is LNHDA and CDR2 is SQIVND (reference sequence). For the CDR3, the DNA is TGTGCCAGTAGTATTATGTCAGGCAGTGAAGCTTTCTTT. Its translation: CASSIMSGSEAFF.

This chain connects TRBV2 to TRBJ1-4; D may be TRBD1 (5 bases). The CDR3 is 12 residues long. V was pared by 4 bases and J by 8 bases, with 8 bases between. The germline CDR1 and CDR2 sequences are SNHLY and FYNNEI. CDR3 nucleotides: TGTGCCAGCAGTGTCTGGGGGGAAAAACTGTTTTTT. It is translated as CASSVWGEKLFF.

V gene TRBV4-2 combines with J gene TRBJ1-4, with 8 bases that match TRBD1. The V and J ends lost 3 bases and 6 bases, in that order; junction bases with no gene match: 6. The CDR3 length is 15 residues. Germline V lookup: CDR1 LGHNA, CDR2 YNFKEQ. The CDR3 reads CASSQPGQVDEKLFF. The CDR3 DNA follows: TGTGCCAGCAGCCAGCCGGGACAGGTAGATGAAAAACTGTTTTTT.

The rearrangement joins TRBV12-3 or TRBV12-4 to TRBJ2-3; the D is unclear. V was clipped by 5 bases and J by 14 bases, with 17 bases between them. The CDR3 sequence is 12 residues long. The CDR3 protein is CASSPETLLRYF. CDR3 nucleotides: TGTGCCAGCAGTCCCGAGACGTTACTTCGGTATTTT.

The chain carries TRBV5-6 and TRBJ2-1; D is undetermined. There are 13 residues in the CDR3. V was clipped by 0 bases and J by 9 bases, with 10 bases between them. Germline V gene sequence: CDR1 SGHDT, CDR2 YYEEEE. The CDR3 sequence is CASSLDGYGEQFF. CDR3 DNA sequence: TGTGCCAGCAGCTTGGATGGTTACGGTGAGCAGTTCTTC.

This rearrangement joins TRBV25-1 to TRBJ1-3; no firm D call. The CDR3 covers 13 residues. The germline gives CDR1 MGHDK, CDR2 SYGVNS. V lost 5 bases and J lost 3, with 8 bases in between. CDR3 amino acids: CASSQRGGNTIYF. CDR3 sequence (DNA): TGTGCCAGCAGTCAACGGGGTGGAAACACCATATATTTT.

This rearrangement joins TRBV28 to TRBJ1-1; 7 positions agree with TRBD1. V dropped 2 bases and J dropped 5; count of bases not matched to a gene: 5. CDR1 is MDHEN and CDR2 is SYDVKM in the germline V gene. The CDR3 has 14 residues. The CDR3 nucleotides are TGTGCCAGCAGTTTAACCGAGGGGGCGACTGAAGCTTTCTTT. Translation gives CASSLTEGATEAFF.

The chain carries TRBV6-2 or TRBV6-3 and TRBJ1-2; D may be TRBD1 (5 bases). CDR1 and CDR2 from the germline V gene are MNHEY and SVGEGT. Trimming removed 5 bases at V and 4 bases at J, with 11 bases between. The CDR3 has 13 residues. The CDR3 region has the DNA TGTGCCAGCAGTCCAGGGTTGGCCTATGGCTACACCTTC. Amino acids: CASSPGLAYGYTF.

V gene TRBV2 combines with J gene TRBJ1-2, with TRBD1 identical over 7 bases. The CDR3 length is 13 residues. Per the germline V gene, CDR1 is SNHLY and CDR2 is FYNNEI. The ends lost 5 bases at V and 4 bases at J; junction bases unmatched: 4. The CDR3 DNA sequence: TGTGCCAGCAGTTTGGCAGGGGGCTATGGCTACACCTTC. It translates to CASSLAGGYGYTF.